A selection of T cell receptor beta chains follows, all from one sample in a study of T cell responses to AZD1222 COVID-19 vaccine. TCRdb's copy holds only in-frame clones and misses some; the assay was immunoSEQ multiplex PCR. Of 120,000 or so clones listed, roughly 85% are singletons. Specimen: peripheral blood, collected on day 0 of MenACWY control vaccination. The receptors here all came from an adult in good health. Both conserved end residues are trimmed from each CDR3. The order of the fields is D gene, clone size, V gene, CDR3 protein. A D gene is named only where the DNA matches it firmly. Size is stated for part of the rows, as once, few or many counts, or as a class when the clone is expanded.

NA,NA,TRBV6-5,ASSYRVVGNTIY
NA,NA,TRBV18,ASSPSTGDYGYT
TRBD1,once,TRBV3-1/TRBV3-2,ASSQALGGQGRWQY
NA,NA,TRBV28,ASSLATVQETQY
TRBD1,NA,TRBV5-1,ASSTRDRGNGYT
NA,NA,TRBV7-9,ASSLGGREQY
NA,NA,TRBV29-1,SVRYSGANVLT
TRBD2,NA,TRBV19,ATLHRGLAGGPPQSSYEQY
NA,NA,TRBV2,ASTLGVARTEAF
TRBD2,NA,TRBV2,ASVSGTSGYNEQF
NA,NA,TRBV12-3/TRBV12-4,ASRSGETQY
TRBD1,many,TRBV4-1,ASSVQGLDYEQY
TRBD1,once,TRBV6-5,ASSPDRGHGYT
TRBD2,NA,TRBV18,ASSRLAGEAETQY
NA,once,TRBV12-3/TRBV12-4,ASSLFRGETQY
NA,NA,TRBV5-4,ASSPQTGDRSTEAF
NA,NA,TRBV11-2,ASSFSDDHEAF
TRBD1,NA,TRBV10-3,ATAGDRLYNQPQH
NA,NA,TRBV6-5,ASSKRQRVNEKLF
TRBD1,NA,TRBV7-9,ASSARTGGRGELF